Below are 15 T cell receptor beta chains sequenced from a single sample in a study of vaccination effects on CD4 cells after COVID-19 (dated by TCRdb to about 2022). In the ViraFEST assay, PBMC were stimulated with viral peptide pools, and antigen-specific CD4+ T cell clonotypes were then identified by expansion using TCR sequencing. After about 9 days of culture, CD4+ T cells were isolated with the EasySep CD4+ T cell isolation kit. PCR-confirmed SARS-CoV-2 infection had occurred in convalescent patients between March and December 2020, before the Alpha, Beta and Delta variants emerged in the United States. Each participant received two doses of an mRNA SARS-CoV-2 vaccine, either BNT162b2 or mRNA-1273. Preparation of the library involved the immunoSEQ multiplex PCR assay. TCRdb obtained this table from immuneACCESS and retained in-frame rearrangements with V and J assigned. These tables miss some clones; where compared with another copy, unresolved V genes account for less than half of the shortfall, and the remainder is unexplained. In this sample the table shows over 10,000 clones, just under 75% of which occur a single time. The biggest ten clones account for around 35% of the sample.

Their specific antigens are unknown. The specimen comprised CD4+ T cells from PBMCs cultured with HCoV-NL63 spike peptides, sampled after COVID-19 vaccination. This sample's cell subset or site label indicates: HCoV-NL63 spike overlapping peptide pool stimulation. The receptors were sampled from a human donor who had a prior SARS-CoV-2 infection.

Here the CDR3 DNA reads TGTGCCAGCAGCTTTGGGTCTAGCACAGATACGCAGTATTTT. Protein: CASSFGSSTDTQYF. This chain connects TRBV7-6 to TRBJ2-3; D not certain. From germline, CDR1 is SGHVS and CDR2 FNYEAQ. V lost 3 bases, J lost 0 bases, and 7 bases lay in between. CDR3 size: 14 residues.

This clone occurred a few times. The chain links TRBV23-1 to TRBJ2-7; D is undetermined. TRBV23-1 is an ORF, and what it does is uncertain. This CDR3 has 14 residues. V was clipped by 7 bases and J by 1 base, with 14 bases between them. CDR3 bases: TGCGCCAGCAATAGTCGACTTACTTCCTACGAGCAGTACTTC. It is translated as CASNSRLTSYEQYF.

This clone showed up just a few times. The rearrangement uses TRBV19 and TRBJ2-1; 7 positions agree with TRBD1. This CDR3 spans 16 amino acids. The J segment lost 1 base and the V segment lost 5 bases, leaving 8 bases of the junction unmatched. Germline V lookup: CDR1 LNHDA, CDR2 SQIVND (reference sequence). Here the CDR3 DNA reads TGTGCCAGTAGTCTCCCACCGGGACAGTCCTACAATGAGCAGTTCTTC. Encoded protein: CASSLPPGQSYNEQFF.

This clone showed up just a few times. The chain employs TRBV18 and TRBJ2-3, with TRBD2 as a possible D gene (5 bases). Trimming pared 2 bases from V and 3 bases from J, leaving 9 bases between. The CDR3 has 14 residues. Germline V gene sequence: CDR1 KGHSH, CDR2 LQKENI. The CDR3 DNA reads TGTGCCAGCTCACCAGAAACGGGAACAGATACGCAGTATTTT. Its protein is CASSPETGTDTQYF.

The CDR3 is CASSKGLAESSYEQYF. The CDR3 bases are TGTGCCAGCAGCAAAGGGCTAGCGGAAAGCTCCTACGAGCAGTACTTC. The chain uses TRBV21-1 and TRBJ2-7; the table's D call of TRBD2 was not tested on the DNA. TRBV21-1 is recorded as a pseudogene. The CDR3 is 16 amino acids.

The chain joins TRBV6-2 or TRBV6-3 to TRBJ2-3; D gene ambiguous. The length of the CDR3 is 11 residues. V lost 2 bases and J 5 bases, leaving 2 bases between the germline ends. The germline gives CDR1 MNHEY, CDR2 SVGEGT. CDR3 loop: CASSYLDTQYF. For the CDR3, the DNA is TGTGCCAGCAGTTACCTAGATACGCAGTATTTT.

V is TRBV11-3 and J is TRBJ2-2; no clear D gene. Trimming took 1 base from V and 6 from J, leaving 12 bases between them. Germline V gene sequence: CDR1 SGHNT, CDR2 YENEEA. The CDR3 is made up of 15 amino acids. CDR3 in DNA: TGTGCCAGCAGCTTAGGCTCGATAGGAGCCGGGGAGCTGTTTTTT. Translation: CASSLGSIGAGELFF.

This clone was found a few times. The chain joins TRBV15 to TRBJ2-1, with D possibly matching TRBD2 (5 bases). This CDR3 is built from 16 residues. Deletions cut 1 base from V and 0 bases from J, with 10 bases between. Germline V gene data show CDR1 as LNHNV and CDR2 as YYDKDF (reference sequence). The CDR3 reads CATSRAGLSSYNEQFF. Written as DNA, the CDR3 is TGTGCCACCAGCAGAGCCGGACTCAGCTCCTACAATGAGCAGTTCTTC.

The chain carries TRBV18 and TRBJ1-1; the D is unclear. Germline V gives CDR1 KGHSH, CDR2 LQKENI. V lost 5 bases and J lost 3, with 10 bases in between. The CDR3 loop spans 13 amino acids. CDR3 sequence: CASSANGDTEAFF. In DNA, the CDR3 is TGTGCCAGCTCAGCGAACGGTGACACTGAAGCTTTCTTT.

V usage is TRBV18 and J usage is TRBJ1-2, with 7 positions matching TRBD1. After removal of 1 base from V and 3 bases from J, the junction contained 8 bases not matched to a gene. The CDR3 covers 16 residues. Germline values: CDR1 KGHSH, CDR2 LQKENI. CDR3 nucleotide sequence: TGTGCCAGCTCACCACGGGGACAGAATACCCACTATGGCTACACCTTC. This encodes CASSPRGQNTHYGYTF.

The chain is built from TRBV9 and TRBJ2-2; D uncertain. V shed 0 bases and J shed 1 base, with 10 bases lying between them. The CDR3 length is 16 residues. Germline CDR1 and CDR2: SGDLS and YYNGEE. This chain's CDR3 is CASSVGSGVNTGELFF. DNA of the CDR3: TGTGCCAGCAGCGTAGGATCGGGCGTGAACACCGGGGAGCTGTTTTTT.

The CDR3, as DNA: TGTGCCAGCAGCCGGGGGGGCGAGCAGTACTTC. Its translation: CASSRGGEQYF. This chain uses TRBV4-2 with TRBJ2-7; 7 bases are shared with TRBD2. Trimming at V came to 4 bases and at J to 6 bases, leaving 0 bases not matched to a gene. Germline V CDR1 and CDR2: LGHNA, YNFKEQ. There are 11 residues in the CDR3.

V usage is TRBV7-8 and J usage is TRBJ2-5; possibly TRBD2 for D (6 bases). V was shortened by 3 bases and J by 5 bases, with 31 bases between the two germline ends. CDR1 and CDR2 from the germline V gene are SGHVS and FQNEAQ. The length of the CDR3 is 20 residues. CDR3 sequence reads: CASSFASGLASAPWKETQYF. For the CDR3, the DNA is TGTGCCAGCAGCTTCGCCTCCGGTTTGGCTAGCGCACCATGGAAGGAGACCCAGTACTTC.

The chain combines TRBV18 with TRBJ2-1, with 9 bases lining up with TRBD1. This CDR3 has 17 amino acids. Germline V gene sequence: CDR1 KGHSH, CDR2 LQKENI. V was pared by 6 bases and J by 7 bases, with 16 bases of the junction left unmatched. The CDR3 DNA reads TGTGCCAGCTCGCCCCTGCCGGGACAGGGAATAGGAAATGAGCAGTTCTTC. This sequence encodes CASSPLPGQGIGNEQFF.

The chain uses TRBV4-2 and TRBJ2-1; TRBD2 aligns across 13 bases. V lost 0 bases and J lost 7; bases outside the gene matches: 12. CDR1 LGHNA and CDR2 YNFKEQ come from the germline V gene. This CDR3 comprises 19 residues. CDR3 bases: TGTGCCAGCAGCCAAGATAACGGGGGGACTAGCGGGATTCTAAATGAGCAGTTCTTC. Translated: CASSQDNGGTSGILNEQFF.